This T cell receptor beta chain is drawn from a study of cytomegalovirus exposure and HLA in healthy donors. Trimming removed 3 bases from V and 6 bases from J; junction bases left unmatched: 13. The CDR3 is 17 amino acids. Germline V gives CDR1 KGHSH, CDR2 LQKENI. PCR primers comprised 60 Vbeta and 13 Jbeta primers. Only in-frame clones appear in the TCRdb table, and some are missing; sequencing was by immunoSEQ multiplex PCR. The repertoire holds about 160,000 clones, 60% to 80% seen once, with roughly 10% in the top ten. The sample holds one count of this clone. The TCR sequence derives from a man aged 18 to 30 in good health and CMV-seropositive. Specimen: PBMCs. The J gene is TRBJ2-2, the V gene TRBV18, with 7 bases fitting TRBD1. This chain's CDR3 is CASSPLLTGTGAGELFF. The DNA of the CDR3 is TGTGCCAGCTCACCCCTCCTGACAGGGACGGGTGCCGGGGAGCTGTTTTTT.